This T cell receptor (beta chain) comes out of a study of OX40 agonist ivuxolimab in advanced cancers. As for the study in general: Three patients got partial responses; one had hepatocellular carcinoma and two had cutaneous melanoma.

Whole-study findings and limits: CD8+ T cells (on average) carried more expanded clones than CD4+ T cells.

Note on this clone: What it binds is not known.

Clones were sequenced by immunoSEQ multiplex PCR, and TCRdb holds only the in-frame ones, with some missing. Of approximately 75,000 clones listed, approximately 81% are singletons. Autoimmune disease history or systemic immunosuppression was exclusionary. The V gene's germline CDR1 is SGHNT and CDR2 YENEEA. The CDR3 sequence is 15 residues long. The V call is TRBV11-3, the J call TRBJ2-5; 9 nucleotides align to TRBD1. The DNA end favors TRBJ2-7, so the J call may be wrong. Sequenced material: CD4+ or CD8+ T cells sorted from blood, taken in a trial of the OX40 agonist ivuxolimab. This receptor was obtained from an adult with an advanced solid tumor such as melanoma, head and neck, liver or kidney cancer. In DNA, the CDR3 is TGTGCCAGCAGCTTAGACTCGACAGGGGGGTACGAGCAGTACTTC. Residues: CASSLDSTGGYEQYF.